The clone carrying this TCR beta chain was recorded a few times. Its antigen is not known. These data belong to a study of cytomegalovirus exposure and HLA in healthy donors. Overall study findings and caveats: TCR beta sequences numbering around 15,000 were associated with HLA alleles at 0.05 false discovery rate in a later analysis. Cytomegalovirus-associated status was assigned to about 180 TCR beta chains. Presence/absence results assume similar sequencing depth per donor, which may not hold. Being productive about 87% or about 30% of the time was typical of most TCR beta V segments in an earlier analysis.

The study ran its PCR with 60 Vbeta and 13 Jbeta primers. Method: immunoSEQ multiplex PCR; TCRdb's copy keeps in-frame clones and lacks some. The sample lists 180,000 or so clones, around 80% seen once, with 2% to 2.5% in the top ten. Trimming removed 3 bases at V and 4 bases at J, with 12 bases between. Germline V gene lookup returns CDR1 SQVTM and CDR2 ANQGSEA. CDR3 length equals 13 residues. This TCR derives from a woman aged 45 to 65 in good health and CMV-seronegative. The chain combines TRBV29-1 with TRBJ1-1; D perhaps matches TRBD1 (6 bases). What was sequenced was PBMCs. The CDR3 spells CSVDWGGGTEAFF. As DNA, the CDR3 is TGCAGCGTTGATTGGGGAGGGGGCACTGAAGCTTTCTTT.